The rows below give T cell receptor beta chains drawn from one sample of a study of blood T cell repertoires in COVID-19. Only in-frame clones appear in the TCRdb table, and some are missing; sequencing was by immunoSEQ multiplex PCR. The repertoire holds around 70,000 clones, around 91% seen once, with about 6% in the top ten. Sequences were obtained from peripheral blood. The source of these receptors is a human donor in a cohort sampled during active COVID-19. Both conserved end residues are part of each CDR3. A D gene is named only where the DNA matches it firmly. Clone sizes are given selectively: once, few, many, or a class where the clone is expanded.

d_gene: .
abundance: .
j_gene: TRBJ1-4
len: 16
v_gene: TRBV6-6
CDR3aa: CASSYSIRVTNEKLFF
CDR3nt: TGTGCCAGCAGTTACTCGATTCGGGTAACTAATGAAAAACTGTTTTTT

d_gene: .
abundance: .
j_gene: TRBJ1-3
len: 13
v_gene: TRBV27
CDR3aa: CASSFQAGNTIYF
CDR3nt: TGTGCCAGCTCGTTTCAGGCAGGAAACACCATATATTTT

d_gene: TRBD1
abundance: .
j_gene: TRBJ2-7
len: 16
v_gene: TRBV28
CDR3aa: CASSPPGQRLSYEQYF
CDR3nt: TGTGCCAGCAGTCCTCCGGGACAGAGACTATCCTACGAGCAGTACTTC

d_gene: TRBD1
abundance: .
j_gene: TRBJ1-2
len: 13
v_gene: TRBV5-4
CDR3aa: CASSPTGVYGYTF
CDR3nt: TGTGCCAGCAGCCCGACAGGGGTCTATGGCTACACCTTC

d_gene: .
abundance: .
j_gene: TRBJ1-2
len: 14
v_gene: TRBV28
CDR3aa: CASSLYGGTGGYTF
CDR3nt: TGTGCCAGCAGTTTATACGGGGGGACTGGGGGCTACACCTTC

d_gene: TRBD1
abundance: .
j_gene: TRBJ1-2
len: 15
v_gene: TRBV9
CDR3aa: CASSVRDRASYGYTF
CDR3nt: TGTGCCAGCAGCGTAAGGGACAGGGCATCCTATGGCTACACCTTC

d_gene: .
abundance: .
j_gene: TRBJ1-1
len: 13
v_gene: TRBV29-1
CDR3aa: CSVEETRMVEAFF
CDR3nt: TGCAGCGTTGAAGAGACACGAATGGTTGAAGCTTTCTTT

d_gene: .
abundance: .
j_gene: TRBJ2-7
len: 13
v_gene: TRBV30
CDR3aa: CAWARGGTYEQYF
CDR3nt: TGTGCCTGGGCCAGGGGTGGAACCTACGAGCAGTACTTC

d_gene: .
abundance: .
j_gene: TRBJ1-2
len: 14
v_gene: TRBV12-5
CDR3aa: CASGPSRFSGGYTF
CDR3nt: TGTGCTAGTGGGCCTTCCAGGTTCTCCGGTGGCTACACCTTC

d_gene: .
abundance: .
j_gene: TRBJ1-2
len: 14
v_gene: TRBV7-9
CDR3aa: CASSFLAGNYGYTF
CDR3nt: TGTGCCAGCAGCTTTCTGGCAGGGAACTATGGCTACACCTTC

d_gene: .
abundance: .
j_gene: TRBJ1-3
len: 15
v_gene: TRBV6-5
CDR3aa: CASSYSRRAGNTIYF
CDR3nt: TGTGCCAGCAGTTACTCTAGGCGGGCTGGAAACACCATATATTTT

d_gene: TRBD2
abundance: .
j_gene: TRBJ2-3
len: 15
v_gene: TRBV5-6
CDR3aa: CASSLGSFSGEAQYF
CDR3nt: TGTGCCAGCAGCTTGGGATCTTTTAGCGGGGAGGCGCAGTATTTT

d_gene: TRBD1
abundance: .
j_gene: TRBJ2-7
len: 12
v_gene: TRBV30
CDR3aa: CAWGQGNYEQYF
CDR3nt: TGTGCCTGGGGACAGGGAAACTACGAGCAGTACTTC

d_gene: TRBD1
abundance: .
j_gene: TRBJ1-5
len: 16
v_gene: TRBV4-1
CDR3aa: CASRIMDRGDNQPQHF
CDR3nt: TGCGCCAGCAGAATTATGGACAGGGGCGACAATCAGCCCCAGCATTTT

d_gene: .
abundance: .
j_gene: TRBJ2-7
len: 16
v_gene: TRBV7-8
CDR3aa: CASSLPGTTPVHEQYF
CDR3nt: TGTGCCAGCAGCTTACCCGGGACAACTCCTGTCCACGAGCAGTACTTC

d_gene: .
abundance: .
j_gene: TRBJ2-3
len: 14
v_gene: TRBV11-1
CDR3aa: CASSPSWGADTQYF
CDR3nt: TGTGCCAGCAGCCCGTCGTGGGGCGCAGATACGCAGTATTTT

d_gene: TRBD1
abundance: .
j_gene: TRBJ1-1
len: 17
v_gene: TRBV4-1
CDR3aa: CASSPALPWDRGLGAFF
CDR3nt: TGCGCCAGCAGCCCCGCCCTTCCGTGGGACAGGGGCTTAGGAGCTTTCTTT

d_gene: TRBD1
abundance: .
j_gene: TRBJ1-2
len: 13
v_gene: TRBV12-3/TRBV12-4
CDR3aa: CASRMGQNYGYTF
CDR3nt: TGTGCCAGCAGGATGGGACAGAACTATGGCTACACCTTC

d_gene: .
abundance: .
j_gene: TRBJ2-3
len: 15
v_gene: TRBV15
CDR3aa: CATSRGQGSTDTQYF
CDR3nt: TGTGCCACCAGCAGGGGGCAGGGCTCTACAGATACGCAGTATTTT

d_gene: .
abundance: .
j_gene: TRBJ2-7
len: 15
v_gene: TRBV11-1
CDR3aa: CASSLAPAGFDEQYF
CDR3nt: TGTGCCAGCAGCTTAGCGCCGGCAGGGTTCGACGAGCAGTACTTC

d_gene: TRBD2
abundance: .
j_gene: TRBJ2-5
len: 14
v_gene: TRBV7-6
CDR3aa: CASSLSGGPETQYF
CDR3nt: TGTGCCAGCAGCCTTAGCGGGGGCCCGGAGACCCAGTACTTC

d_gene: .
abundance: .
j_gene: TRBJ2-7
len: 14
v_gene: TRBV5-1
CDR3aa: CASSLDREESEQYF
CDR3nt: TGCGCCAGCAGCTTGGACAGGGAAGAAAGCGAGCAGTACTTC

d_gene: TRBD1
abundance: .
j_gene: TRBJ1-5
len: 15
v_gene: TRBV5-8
CDR3aa: CASSRGGQGGQPQHF
CDR3nt: TGTGCCAGCAGCCGAGGAGGACAGGGCGGTCAGCCCCAGCATTTT

d_gene: TRBD1
abundance: .
j_gene: TRBJ2-5
len: 15
v_gene: TRBV18
CDR3aa: CASSPPGQSIQTQYF
CDR3nt: TGTGCCAGCTCACCACCGGGACAGTCTATTCAGACCCAGTACTTC

d_gene: TRBD1
abundance: .
j_gene: TRBJ1-2
len: 13
v_gene: TRBV12-3/TRBV12-4
CDR3aa: CASSWDSNYGYTF
CDR3nt: TGTGCCAGCAGTTGGGACAGCAACTATGGCTACACCTTC

d_gene: TRBD1
abundance: .
j_gene: TRBJ2-7
len: 16
v_gene: TRBV4-3
CDR3aa: CASSQRQGLWVYEQYF
CDR3nt: TGCGCCAGCAGCCAGCGACAGGGCCTTTGGGTCTACGAGCAGTACTTC

d_gene: TRBD1
abundance: .
j_gene: TRBJ2-3
len: 15
v_gene: TRBV5-1
CDR3aa: CASSAGQGMSDTQYF
CDR3nt: TGCGCCAGCAGCGCCGGACAGGGGATGTCAGATACGCAGTATTTT

d_gene: TRBD1
abundance: .
j_gene: TRBJ2-3
len: 14
v_gene: TRBV11-2
CDR3aa: CASSRGQDTDTQYF
CDR3nt: TGTGCCAGCAGTCGCGGACAGGACACAGATACGCAGTATTTT

d_gene: TRBD2
abundance: once
j_gene: TRBJ2-3
len: 13
v_gene: TRBV6-5
CDR3aa: CASRGLSTDTQYF
CDR3nt: TGTGCCAGCCGGGGACTAAGCACAGATACGCAGTATTTT

d_gene: TRBD2
abundance: .
j_gene: TRBJ2-3
len: 16
v_gene: TRBV7-3
CDR3aa: CASSFGVSGGIDTQYF
CDR3nt: TGTGCCAGCAGCTTCGGTGTTAGCGGGGGGATCGATACGCAGTATTTT

d_gene: .
abundance: .
j_gene: TRBJ1-1
len: 13
v_gene: TRBV7-2
CDR3aa: CASSLGGGTEAFF
CDR3nt: TGTGCCAGCAGCTTAGGTGGAGGGACTGAAGCTTTCTTT

d_gene: TRBD1
abundance: .
j_gene: TRBJ1-3
len: 16
v_gene: TRBV6-6
CDR3aa: CASSYADRGGGNTIYF
CDR3nt: TGTGCCAGCAGTTACGCGGACAGGGGGGGTGGAAACACCATATATTTT

d_gene: .
abundance: .
j_gene: TRBJ1-1
len: 13
v_gene: TRBV2
CDR3aa: CASSDRRNTEAFF
CDR3nt: TGTGCCAGCAGTGACAGGCGGAACACTGAAGCTTTCTTT